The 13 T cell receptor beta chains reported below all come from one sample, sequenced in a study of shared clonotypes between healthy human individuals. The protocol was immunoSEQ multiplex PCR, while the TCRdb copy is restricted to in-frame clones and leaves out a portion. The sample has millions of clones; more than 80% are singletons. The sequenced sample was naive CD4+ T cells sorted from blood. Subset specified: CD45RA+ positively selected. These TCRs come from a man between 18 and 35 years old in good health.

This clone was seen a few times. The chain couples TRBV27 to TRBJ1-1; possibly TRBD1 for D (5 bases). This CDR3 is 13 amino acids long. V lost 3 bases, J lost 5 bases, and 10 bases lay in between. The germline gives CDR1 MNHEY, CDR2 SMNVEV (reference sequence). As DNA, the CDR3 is TGTGCCAGCAGTTTCTCAGGGATAACTGAAGCTTTCTTT. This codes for CASSFSGITEAFF.

CDR3 nucleotides: TGTGCCAGCAGGAACTCGGAGACCCAGTACTTC. This translates into CASRNSETQYF. The chain combines TRBV6-1 with TRBJ2-5; no clear D. Germline values: CDR1 MNHNS, CDR2 SASEGT. With 6 bases removed from V and 5 bases from J, the gap between germline ends came to 7 bases. This CDR3 spans 11 amino acids.

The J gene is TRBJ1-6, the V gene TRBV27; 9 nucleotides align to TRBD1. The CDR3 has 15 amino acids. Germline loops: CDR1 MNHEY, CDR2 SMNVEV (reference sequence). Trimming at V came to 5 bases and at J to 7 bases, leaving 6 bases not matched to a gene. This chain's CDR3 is CASSPGTGMNSPLHF. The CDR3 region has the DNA TGTGCCAGCAGTCCAGGGACAGGGATGAATTCACCCCTCCACTTT.

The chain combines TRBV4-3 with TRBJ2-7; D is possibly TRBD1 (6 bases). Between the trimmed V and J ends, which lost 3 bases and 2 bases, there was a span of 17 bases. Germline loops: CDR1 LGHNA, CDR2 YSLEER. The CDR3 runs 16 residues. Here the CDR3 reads CASSQDLRGLTYEQYF. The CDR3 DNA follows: TGCGCCAGCAGCCAGGACCTCAGGGGTCTTACCTACGAGCAGTACTTC.

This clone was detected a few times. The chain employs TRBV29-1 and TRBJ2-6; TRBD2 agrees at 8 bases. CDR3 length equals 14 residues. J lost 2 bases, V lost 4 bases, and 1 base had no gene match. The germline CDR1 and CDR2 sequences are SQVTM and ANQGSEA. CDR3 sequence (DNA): TGCAGCGTTGGCGGGGGGCCTGGGGCCAACGTCCTGACTTTC. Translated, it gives CSVGGGPGANVLTF. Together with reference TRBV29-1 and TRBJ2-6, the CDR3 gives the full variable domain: SAVISQKPSRDICQRGTSLTIQCQVDSQVTMMFWYRQQPGQSLTLIATANQGSEATYESGFVIDKFPISRPNLTFSTLTVSNMSPEDSSIYLCSVGGGPGANVLTFGAGSRLTVL.

The CDR3 DNA is TGTGCCAGCAGTCCCGGGACAGGGGTCAATGAGCAGTTCTTC. It yields the protein CASSPGTGVNEQFF. The chain joins TRBV27 to TRBJ2-1; 10 bases line up with TRBD1. There are 14 residues in the CDR3. In germline, CDR1 is MNHEY, CDR2 SMNVEV (reference sequence). V lost 5 bases and J lost 6; bases outside the gene matches: 4.

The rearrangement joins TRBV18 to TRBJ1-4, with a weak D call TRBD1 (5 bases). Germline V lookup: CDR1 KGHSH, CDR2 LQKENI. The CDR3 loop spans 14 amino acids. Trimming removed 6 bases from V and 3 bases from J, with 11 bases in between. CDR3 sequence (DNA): TGTGCCAGCTCCCCCAGGGAGCCTAATGAAAAACTGTTTTTT. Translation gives CASSPREPNEKLFF.

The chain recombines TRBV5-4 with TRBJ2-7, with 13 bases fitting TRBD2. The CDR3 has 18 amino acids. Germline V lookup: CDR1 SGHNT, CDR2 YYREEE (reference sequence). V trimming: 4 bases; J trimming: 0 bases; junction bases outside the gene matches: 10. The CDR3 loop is CASSPGTSGTGTSYEQYF. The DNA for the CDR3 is TGTGCCAGCAGCCCCGGGACTAGCGGGACGGGGACCTCCTACGAGCAGTACTTC.

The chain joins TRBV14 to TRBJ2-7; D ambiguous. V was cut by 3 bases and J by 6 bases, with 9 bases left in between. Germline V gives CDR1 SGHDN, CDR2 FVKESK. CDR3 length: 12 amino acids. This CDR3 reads CASSHGLGEQYF. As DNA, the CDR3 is TGTGCCAGCAGCCATGGCTTGGGCGAGCAGTACTTC.

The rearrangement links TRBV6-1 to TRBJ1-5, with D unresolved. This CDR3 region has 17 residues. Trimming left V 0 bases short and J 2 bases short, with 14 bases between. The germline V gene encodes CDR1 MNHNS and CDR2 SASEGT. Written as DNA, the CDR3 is TGTGCCAGCAGTGAAGCGGGGAATGGACTGGGCAATCAGCCCCAGCATTTT. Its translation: CASSEAGNGLGNQPQHF.

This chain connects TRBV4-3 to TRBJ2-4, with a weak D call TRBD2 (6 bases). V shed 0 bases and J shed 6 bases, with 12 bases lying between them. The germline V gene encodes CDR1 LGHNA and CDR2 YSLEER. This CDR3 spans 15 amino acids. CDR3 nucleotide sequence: TGCGCCAGCAGCCAAGAATTGGGACTCTCAAACATTCAGTACTTC. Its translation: CASSQELGLSNIQYF.

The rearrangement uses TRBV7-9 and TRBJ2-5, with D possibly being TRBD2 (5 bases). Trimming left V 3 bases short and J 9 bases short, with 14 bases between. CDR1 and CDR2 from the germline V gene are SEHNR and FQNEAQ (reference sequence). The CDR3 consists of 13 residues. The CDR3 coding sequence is TGTGCCAGCAGCTTCGCAGAAATCGGGGCCCAGTACTTC. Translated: CASSFAEIGAQYF.

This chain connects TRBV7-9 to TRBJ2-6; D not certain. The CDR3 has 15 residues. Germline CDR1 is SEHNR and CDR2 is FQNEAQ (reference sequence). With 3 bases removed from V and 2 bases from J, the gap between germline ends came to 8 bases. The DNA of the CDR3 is TGTGCCAGCAGCTTCACGGATCCTGGGGCCAACGTCCTGACTTTC. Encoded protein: CASSFTDPGANVLTF.